Listed below are T cell receptor beta chains from one sample, sequenced in a study of a mutant IDH1 vaccine in newly diagnosed glioma. Data came from immunoSEQ multiplex PCR; TCRdb stores just in-frame clones and leaves some out. The sample shows around 30,000 clones, almost 90% of them seen only once. These receptors' targets are unknown. The source was PBMCs, collected from a glioma patient whose treatment included an IDH1 peptide vaccine. The receptors shown here come from a man aged 18-30 years with glioma. CDR3s include the opening cysteine and the closing phenylalanine or tryptophan. A D gene is named only where the DNA matches it firmly. Size values are once, few and many counts, or a class for expanded clones, and some rows have none.

TRBV29-1	TRBJ2-2	.	.	TGCAGCACCCGGATTGAGAACACCGGGGAGCTGTTTTTT	CSTRIENTGELFF
TRBV28	TRBJ1-5	.	.	TGTGCCAGCAGTAACGCGGCAGGCAATCAGCCCCAGCATTTT	CASSNAAGNQPQHF
TRBV10-2	TRBJ2-6	.	.	TGCGCCAGCAGTGAGGGGAATACTGGGGCCAACGTCCTGACTTTC	CASSEGNTGANVLTF
TRBV7-9	TRBJ1-2	.	.	TGTGCCAGCAGCTCGGGATATGGCTACACCTTC	CASSSGYGYTF
TRBV2	TRBJ1-2	.	.	TGTGCCAGCAGTGGAACAGGGGGCTACACCTTC	CASSGTGGYTF
TRBV2	TRBJ2-7	.	.	TGTGCCAGCAGTGAAGGGGGGCTAGGGCAAAGGTACGAGCAGTACTTC	CASSEGGLGQRYEQYF
TRBV4-3	TRBJ2-5	.	TRBD2	TGCGCCAGCAGCATAGGGACTAGCGGACAAGAGACCCAGTACTTC	CASSIGTSGQETQYF
TRBV28	TRBJ1-5	.	.	TGTGCCAGCCATAGAGGGGGTAGCAATCAGCCCCAGCATTTT	CASHRGGSNQPQHF
TRBV6-1	TRBJ2-6	.	.	TGTGCCAGCAGTGAAGGGGTTGGGGCCAACGTCCTGACTTTC	CASSEGVGANVLTF
TRBV6-6	TRBJ1-5	.	.	TGTGCCAGCAGTCTAAGGGGATATAGCAATCAGCCCCAGCATTTT	CASSLRGYSNQPQHF
TRBV9	TRBJ1-1	.	.	TGTGCCAGCAGCCCGTATCCGGGGGCAGGGGCCACTGAAGCTTTCTTT	CASSPYPGAGATEAFF
TRBV2	TRBJ1-5	medium-sized	TRBD1	TGTGCCAGCAGTCCGGGACAGCGCTTCGATCAGCCCCAGCATTTT	CASSPGQRFDQPQHF
TRBV19	TRBJ1-1	.	.	TGTGCCAGTAGTATATGGTCAGGCCCGGACACTGAAGCTTTCTTT	CASSIWSGPDTEAFF
TRBV19	TRBJ2-2	.	TRBD1	TGTGCCAGTAGTATCCCCCGGGACAGGAGGTACACCGGGGAGCTGTTTTTT	CASSIPRDRRYTGELFF
TRBV28	TRBJ2-3	.	.	TGTGCCAGCAGTTTCAGCCACACAGATACGCAGTATTTT	CASSFSHTDTQYF
TRBV4-1	TRBJ2-4	.	.	TGCGCCAGCAGCCTACACAGCAAAAACATTCAGTACTTC	CASSLHSKNIQYF
TRBV6-5	TRBJ1-2	.	.	TGTGCCAGCAGTTACCGTCCCCTGGAGGGCTACACCTTC	CASSYRPLEGYTF
TRBV5-4	TRBJ1-5	.	.	TGTGCCAGCAGCTTGGATGGGGTGGGGGGCAATCAGCCCCAGCATTTT	CASSLDGVGGNQPQHF
TRBV30	TRBJ2-1	.	TRBD2	TGTGCCTGTTCCGCGGGACTAGCGGGAGAGGCTGAGCAGTTCTTC	CACSAGLAGEAEQFF
TRBV20-1	TRBJ1-2	.	.	TGCAGTGGCGACGGAGGCTATGGCTACACCTTC	CSGDGGYGYTF
TRBV19	TRBJ1-1	few	.	TGTGCCAGTAGTATCCTAGTCAACACTGAAGCTTTCTTT	CASSILVNTEAFF
TRBV2	TRBJ2-3	.	.	TGTGCCAGCAGTGAAACAGGCGGAGGGACAGATACGCAGTATTTT	CASSETGGGTDTQYF
TRBV30	TRBJ1-2	.	.	TGTGCCTGGAGGGGGGAAAGGACCTATGGCTACACCTTC	CAWRGERTYGYTF
TRBV7-9	TRBJ2-7	.	.	TGTGCCAGCTCGCCCTCAGCAGCTTACGAGCAGTACTTC	CASSPSAAYEQYF
TRBV30	TRBJ2-7	.	TRBD2	TGTGCCTGGAGTTCGACTAGCGGGTACGAGCAGTACTTC	CAWSSTSGYEQYF
TRBV5-1	TRBJ2-7	once	.	TGCGCCAGCAGCCTCGGGAACCTTTACGAGCAGTACTTC	CASSLGNLYEQYF
TRBV30	TRBJ1-2	.	.	TGTGCCTGGACCCAGGACGTGGGAGGCTACACCTTC	CAWTQDVGGYTF
TRBV27	TRBJ2-2	.	.	TGTGCCAGCAGTTTGTCTGTACAGGGTGTGACCGGGGAGCTGTTTTTT	CASSLSVQGVTGELFF
TRBV5-6	TRBJ1-1	.	.	TGTGCCAGCAGCCCCTCCCCGGACGGTTGGAACACTGAAGCTTTCTTT	CASSPSPDGWNTEAFF
TRBV5-5	TRBJ2-6	.	.	TGTGCCAGCAGCGCCACAGGGACGGCAGGGGCCAACGTCCTGACTTTC	CASSATGTAGANVLTF
TRBV7-9	TRBJ2-7	.	.	TGTGCCAGCAGCTCCGGACAGATCTACGAGCAGTACTTC	CASSSGQIYEQYF
TRBV4-1	TRBJ1-6	.	.	TGCGCCAGCAGCCAAGGGGACGCCTATAATTCACCCCTCCACTTT	CASSQGDAYNSPLHF
TRBV29-1	TRBJ2-7	.	TRBD2	TGCAGCGTTGCTGGTAGCGGGAGCTCCTACGAGCAGTACTTC	CSVAGSGSSYEQYF
TRBV7-2	TRBJ1-2	once	.	TGTGCCAGCAGCTTAGAGTCCAGCAAAAACTATGGCTACACCTTC	CASSLESSKNYGYTF
TRBV6-6	TRBJ1-2	.	TRBD1	TGTGCCAGCAGTCCTAACGGACAGGGGGGAAAAGGCTACACCTTC	CASSPNGQGGKGYTF
TRBV14	TRBJ2-3	.	.	TGTGCCAGCAGCCAACCGGGACAAGAGGTGGATACGCAGTATTTT	CASSQPGQEVDTQYF
TRBV6-6	TRBJ2-3	.	.	TGTGCCAGCAGTCAAACAGATACGCAGTATTTT	CASSQTDTQYF
TRBV7-2	TRBJ1-1	.	.	TGTGCCAGCAGCTCGGGCCTGAACACTGAAGCTTTCTTT	CASSSGLNTEAFF
TRBV27	TRBJ2-6	.	TRBD1	TGTGCCAGCAGTCTGACAGGGGGGTCTAGCTCTGGGGCCAACGTCCTGACTTTC	CASSLTGGSSSGANVLTF
TRBV5-6	TRBJ1-5	.	.	TGTGCCAGCAGCTTGGCAGGGACCCAGCCCCAGCATTTT	CASSLAGTQPQHF
TRBV7-9	TRBJ2-7	.	TRBD2	TGTGCCAGCAGCTTCGGACTAGCGGACCACTACGAGCAGTACTTC	CASSFGLADHYEQYF
TRBV4-2	TRBJ1-5	.	.	TGTGCCAGCAGCCAAGCTACAGGGACGTTGCAGCCCCAGCATTTT	CASSQATGTLQPQHF
TRBV28	TRBJ2-7	.	.	TGTGCTACAACGCCGGGGGCTGTTTACGAGCAGTACTTC	CATTPGAVYEQYF
TRBV15	TRBJ1-2	.	TRBD1	TGTGCCACCAGCGGAACGGAAACAGGGGGTATGGACTACACCTTC	CATSGTETGGMDYTF
TRBV11-2	TRBJ2-7	.	TRBD2	TGTGCCAGCAGCTTAGTTACTATGACTAGCGGGGCCTACGAGCAGTACTTC	CASSLVTMTSGAYEQYF
TRBV7-9	TRBJ1-2	.	TRBD1	TGTGCCAGCAGCTACGGGACAGCTGGCTACACCTTC	CASSYGTAGYTF
TRBV9	TRBJ2-1	.	TRBD2	TGTGCCAGCAGCGTAGAAGGTAGCGGGAGGGATGAGCAGTTCTTC	CASSVEGSGRDEQFF
TRBV5-6	TRBJ2-1	.	.	TGTGCCAGCAGCATCCTCCGGGCTTACGAGGACAATGAGCAGTTCTTC	CASSILRAYEDNEQFF
TRBV19	TRBJ2-2	.	TRBD2	TGTGCCAGTAGTTGGATAGCGGGTGCGAACACCGGGGAGCTGTTTTTT	CASSWIAGANTGELFF
TRBV4-1	TRBJ1-3	.	.	TGCGCCAGCAGCCGCGGGGGGGTCATACTCTCTGGAAACACCATATATTTT	CASSRGGVILSGNTIYF
TRBV28	TRBJ1-4	once	.	TGTGCCAGCAGTTTGTACGGGGGGAGCGAGGAACTGTTTTTT	CASSLYGGSEELFF
TRBV7-2	TRBJ2-7	.	.	TGTGCCAGCAGCTGGGGGGGCGGGGGAACCTACGAGCAGTACTTC	CASSWGGGGTYEQYF
TRBV14	TRBJ2-7	.	.	TGTGCCAGCAGCCAAGACGGCAGGGGCACCTACGAGCAGTACTTC	CASSQDGRGTYEQYF
TRBV9	TRBJ2-7	.	TRBD2	TGTGCCAGCAGCGTAGGTACGGGAGGCAGCTCCCCCTACTCCTACGAGCAGTACTTC	CASSVGTGGSSPYSYEQYF